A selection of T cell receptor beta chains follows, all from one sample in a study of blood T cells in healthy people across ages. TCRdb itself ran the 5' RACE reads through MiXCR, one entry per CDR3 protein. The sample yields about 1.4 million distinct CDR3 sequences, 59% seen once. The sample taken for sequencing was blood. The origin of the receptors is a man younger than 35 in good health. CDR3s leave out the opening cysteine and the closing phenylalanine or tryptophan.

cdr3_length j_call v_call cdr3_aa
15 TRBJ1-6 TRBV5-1 ASSLVPVTGEYSPLH
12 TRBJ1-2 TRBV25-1 ASSETSKYYGYT
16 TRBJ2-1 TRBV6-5 ASSYLFRVKNSYNEQF
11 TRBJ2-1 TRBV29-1 SENRGAYNEQF
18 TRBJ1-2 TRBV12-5 ASGSLGPNRERLFFYGYT
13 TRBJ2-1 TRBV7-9 ASNRAGESYNEQF
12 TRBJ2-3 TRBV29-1 SVIDRARTDTQY
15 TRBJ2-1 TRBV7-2 ASSPLGGLADYNEQF
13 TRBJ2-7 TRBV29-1 SALMTGAVDYEQY
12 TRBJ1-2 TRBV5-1 ASSLGQAAHGYT
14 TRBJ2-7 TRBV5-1 ASSLGQGTGNYEQY
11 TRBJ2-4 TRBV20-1 SATDRVENIQY
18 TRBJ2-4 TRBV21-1 ATVTRTAEGTVSTKNIQY
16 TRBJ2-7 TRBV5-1 ASSFGGLAGVLSYEQY
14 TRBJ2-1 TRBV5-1 ASSLVDNNLYNEQF
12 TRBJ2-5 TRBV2 SAAGGWEQETQY
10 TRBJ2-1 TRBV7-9 ASSSNGQGEF
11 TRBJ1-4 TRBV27 ASSPTVWEKLF
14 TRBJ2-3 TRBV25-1 ASSEAGQGFTDTQY
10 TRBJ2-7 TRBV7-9 ASLAPGNEQY
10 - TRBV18 ASAPYSGEQY
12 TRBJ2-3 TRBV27 ASSMARGWDTQY
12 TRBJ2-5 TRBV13 ASSLGDGGETQY
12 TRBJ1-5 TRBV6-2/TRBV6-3 ASSPGQGQQPQH
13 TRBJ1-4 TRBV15 ATSRVTSRGEKLF
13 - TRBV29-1 SVKLAGGLKYEQY
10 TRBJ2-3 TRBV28 ASRDFRDTQY
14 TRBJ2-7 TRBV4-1 ASSQWGRHKDYEQY
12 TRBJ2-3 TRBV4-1 ASSQETNTDTQY
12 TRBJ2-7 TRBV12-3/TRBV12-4 ASSIRDFSYEQY
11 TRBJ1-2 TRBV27 ASSYRKNYGYT
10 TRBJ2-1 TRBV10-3 AITDYSNEQF
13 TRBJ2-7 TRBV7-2 ASSLGSGGSYEQY
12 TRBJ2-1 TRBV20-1 SARVTGSYNEQF
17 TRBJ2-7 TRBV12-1 ASSFPLPDFGRRSYEQY
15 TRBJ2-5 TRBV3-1 ASSPRLAGGPQETQY
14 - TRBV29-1 SALGWAEGAKDIQY
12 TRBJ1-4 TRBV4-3 ASSQETDRGKLF
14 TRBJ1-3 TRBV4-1 ASSQVYDTRRDTIY
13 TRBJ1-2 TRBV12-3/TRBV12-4 ASSSMTQGGDGYT
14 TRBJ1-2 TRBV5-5 ASSQVMSGSSYGYT
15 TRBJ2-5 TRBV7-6 ASSLGRAGTLDCEQY
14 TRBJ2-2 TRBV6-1 ASSDRTGRGTGELF
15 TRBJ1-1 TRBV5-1 ASSLADRGGGNTEAF
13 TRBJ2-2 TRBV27 ASSFLGAGTGELF
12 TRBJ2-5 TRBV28 VSSLRTKLETQY
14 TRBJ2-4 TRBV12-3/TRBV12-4 ASSLSLRGAKNIQY
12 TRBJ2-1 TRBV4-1 ASVGQGGNNEQF
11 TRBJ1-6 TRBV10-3 AIMGAPNSPLH
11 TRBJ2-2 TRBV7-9 ASSLRLTGELF